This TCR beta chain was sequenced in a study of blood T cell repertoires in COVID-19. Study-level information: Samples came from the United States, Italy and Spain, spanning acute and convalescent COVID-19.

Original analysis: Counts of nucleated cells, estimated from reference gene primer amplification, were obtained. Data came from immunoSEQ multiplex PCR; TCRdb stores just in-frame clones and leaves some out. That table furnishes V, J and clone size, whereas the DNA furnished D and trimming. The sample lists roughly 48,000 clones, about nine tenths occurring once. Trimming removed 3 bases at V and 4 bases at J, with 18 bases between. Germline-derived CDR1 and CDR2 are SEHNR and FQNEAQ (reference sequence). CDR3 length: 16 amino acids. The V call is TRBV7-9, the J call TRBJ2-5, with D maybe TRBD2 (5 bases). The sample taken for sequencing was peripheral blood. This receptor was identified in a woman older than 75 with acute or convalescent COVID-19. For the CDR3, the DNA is TGTGCCAGCAGCTTGGTTCCGGGAAGACCCCCAGAGACCCAGTACTTC. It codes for CASSLVPGRPPETQYF.